This T cell receptor (beta chain) originates from a study of yellow fever vaccine responses in identical twins. Study observations and caveats: In identical twins, vaccine T cell responses appeared partly shared and partly individual.

V shed 6 bases and J shed 3 bases, with 17 bases lying between them. This CDR3 spans 15 amino acids. The V gene's germline CDR1 is MNHNS and CDR2 SASEGT. TCRdb independently ran MiXCR on the RT-PCR reads; one entry per CDR3 protein. The sample holds under 25,000 distinct CDR3 sequences; around 76% are singletons and the top ten take roughly 2.7%. A few counts support this clonotype. The antigen remains undetermined. The material sequenced was T cells from blood (PBMCs), unsorted or a sorted subset (not recorded which), taken before or after yellow fever vaccination (not recorded which). The clonotype was recovered from a woman between 18 and 30 years old who received the yellow fever vaccine. This chain links TRBV6-1 with TRBJ1-1, with D possibly matching TRBD1 (6 bases). CDR3 protein: CASSHTYRVYTEAFF. CDR3 DNA sequence: TGTGCCAGCAGCCACACCTACAGGGTTTACACTGAAGCTTTCTTT.